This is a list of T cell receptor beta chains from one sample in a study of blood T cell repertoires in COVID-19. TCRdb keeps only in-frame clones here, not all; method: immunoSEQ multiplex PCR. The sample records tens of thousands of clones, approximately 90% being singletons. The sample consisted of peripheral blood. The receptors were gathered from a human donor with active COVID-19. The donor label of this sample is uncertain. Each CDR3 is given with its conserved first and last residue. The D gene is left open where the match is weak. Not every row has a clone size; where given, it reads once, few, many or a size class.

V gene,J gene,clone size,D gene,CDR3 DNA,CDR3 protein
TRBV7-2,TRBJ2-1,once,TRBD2,TGTGCCAGCAGCCCGTCCCGACTAGCGGGAGTCCGCAATGAGCAGTTCTTC,CASSPSRLAGVRNEQFF
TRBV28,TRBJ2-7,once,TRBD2,TGTGCCAGCAGGGGGATGGAGCGGGGCTCCTACGGGCAGTACTTC,CASRGMERGSYGQYF
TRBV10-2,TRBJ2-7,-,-,TGCGCCAGCATTGGAGGCGGGAACGAGCAGTACTTC,CASIGGGNEQYF
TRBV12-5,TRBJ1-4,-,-,TGTGCTAGTGGACTTAATGAAAAACTGTTTTTT,CASGLNEKLFF
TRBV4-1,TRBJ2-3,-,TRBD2,TGCGCCAGCAGCCACCCACCAGCGGGGCCACGCACAGATACGCAGTATTTT,CASSHPPAGPRTDTQYF
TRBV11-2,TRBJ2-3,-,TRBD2,TGTGCCAGCAGCTTACTTAGCGGGGGGGGCACAGATACGCAGTATTTT,CASSLLSGGGTDTQYF
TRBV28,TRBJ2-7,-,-,TGTGCCAGCAGTCCCCCTCCCGCCTACGAGCAGTACTTC,CASSPPPAYEQYF
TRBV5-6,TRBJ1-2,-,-,TGTGCCAGCAGCTTATCAGGGTCAAACTATGGCTACACCTTC,CASSLSGSNYGYTF
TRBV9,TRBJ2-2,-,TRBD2,TGTGCCAGCAGCGTATCCCCTAGCGGGATCACCGGGGAGCTGTTTTTT,CASSVSPSGITGELFF
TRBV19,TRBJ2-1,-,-,TGTGCCAGTAGTGTAACCTCCCCCCCGAGCTCCTACAATGAGCAGTTCTTC,CASSVTSPPSSYNEQFF
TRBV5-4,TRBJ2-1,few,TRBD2,TGTGCCAGCAGCTTGGGAGCTAGCGGGTATTACAATGAGCAGTTCTTC,CASSLGASGYYNEQFF